The T cell receptor beta chain under discussion was sequenced for a study of beta chain features in type 1 diabetes. Notes on the study in general: When VDJ junctions were examined, type 1 diabetes patients showed fewer insertions and more deletions. Type 1 diabetes patients had moderately but significantly shorter TCRB CDR3s in all four CD4+ subsets. The naive, central memory and Treg TCRB repertoires of patients appeared to be more similar to one another than those of healthy donors.

Germline CDR1 SNHLY, CDR2 FYNNEI. There are 14 residues in the CDR3. V lost 7 bases, J lost 1 base, and 6 bases stayed unmatched. The study reverse transcribed the entire isolated RNA, so it sequenced expressed TCRB transcripts. Average reads for naive, central memory and regulatory T cell samples were several million. This table comes from immunoSEQ multiplex PCR, and its TCRdb copy is limited to in-frame clones, with some not included. The sample consists of a few hundred thousand clones, approximately 15% of them appearing once. In the case of this clone: Its antigen is unidentified.

This TCR was sampled from a man aged 30-40 years with type 1 diabetes. Input material: naive CD4+ T cells from blood. V is TRBV2 and J is TRBJ2-7; 8 positions match TRBD2. The CDR3 DNA reads TGTGCCAGCAACTACGGGGGGGAATCCTACGAGCAGTACTTC. It specifies CASNYGGESYEQYF.